Detailed here is one T cell receptor (beta chain). Its antigen is currently unknown. These data come from a study of T cell responses to AZD1222 COVID-19 vaccine. Study conclusions and caveats: Donors in the cohort were predominantly white British and more often female, and clonal diversity was possibly underestimated.

Data came from immunoSEQ multiplex PCR; TCRdb stores just in-frame clones and leaves some out. The table includes around 160,000 clones, about 92% detected once. Trimming cost V 6 bases and J 4 bases, with 11 bases left between them. There are 13 residues in the CDR3. CDR1 is SNHLY, CDR2 FYNNEI, per germline. This chain uses TRBV2 with TRBJ2-3, with D perhaps TRBD2 (5 bases). The clonotype originates from an adult who received the AZD1222 COVID-19 vaccine. This sample comprised peripheral blood, obtained 28 days after the second AZD1222 dose. CDR3 loop: CASSVGRADTQYF. Written as DNA, the CDR3 is TGTGCCAGCAGCGTAGGGAGAGCAGATACGCAGTATTTT.